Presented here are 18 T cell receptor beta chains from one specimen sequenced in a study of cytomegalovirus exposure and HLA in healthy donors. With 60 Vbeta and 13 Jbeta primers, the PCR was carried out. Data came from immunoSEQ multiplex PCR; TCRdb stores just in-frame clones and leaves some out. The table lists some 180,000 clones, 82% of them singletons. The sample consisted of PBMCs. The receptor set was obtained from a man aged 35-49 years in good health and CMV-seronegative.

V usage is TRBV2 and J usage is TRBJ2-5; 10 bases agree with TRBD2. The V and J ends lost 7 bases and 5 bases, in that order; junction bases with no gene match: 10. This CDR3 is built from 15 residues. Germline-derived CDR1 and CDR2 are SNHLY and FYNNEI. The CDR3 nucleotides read TGTGCCAGCACTCTCATAGCGGGGGGATGGGAGACCCAGTACTTC. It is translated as CASTLIAGGWETQYF.

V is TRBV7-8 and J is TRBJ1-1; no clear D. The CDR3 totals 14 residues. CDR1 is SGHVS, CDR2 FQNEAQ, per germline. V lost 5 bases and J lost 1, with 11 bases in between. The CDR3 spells CASSRAYQNTEAFF. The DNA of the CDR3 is TGTGCCAGCAGCCGAGCCTATCAGAACACTGAAGCTTTCTTT.

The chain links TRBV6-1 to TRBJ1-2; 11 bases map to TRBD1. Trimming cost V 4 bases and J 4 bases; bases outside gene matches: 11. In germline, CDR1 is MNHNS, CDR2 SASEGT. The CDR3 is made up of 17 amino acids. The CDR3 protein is CASSVAGTGGVPYGYTF. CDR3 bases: TGTGCCAGCAGTGTCGCCGGGACAGGGGGTGTACCCTATGGCTACACCTTC.

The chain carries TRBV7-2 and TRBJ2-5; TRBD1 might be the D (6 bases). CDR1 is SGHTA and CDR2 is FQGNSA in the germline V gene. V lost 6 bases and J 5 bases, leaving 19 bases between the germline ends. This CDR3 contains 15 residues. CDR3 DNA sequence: TGTGCCAGCAGTCGACATAGGACAGCCGGGGAGACCCAGTACTTC. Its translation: CASSRHRTAGETQYF.

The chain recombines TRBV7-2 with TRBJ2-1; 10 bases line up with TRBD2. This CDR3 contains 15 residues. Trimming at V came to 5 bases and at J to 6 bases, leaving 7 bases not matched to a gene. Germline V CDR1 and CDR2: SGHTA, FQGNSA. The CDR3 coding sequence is TGTGCCAGCAGCCCCCTAGCGGGGGCCCTCAATGAGCAGTTCTTC. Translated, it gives CASSPLAGALNEQFF.

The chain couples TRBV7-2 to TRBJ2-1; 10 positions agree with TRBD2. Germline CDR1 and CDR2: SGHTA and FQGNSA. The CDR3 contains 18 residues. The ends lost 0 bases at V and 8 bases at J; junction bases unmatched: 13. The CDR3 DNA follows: TGTGCCAGCAGCTTAGCGGTTGTTAAGCGGGGGGGCCGAGATGAGCAGTTCTTC. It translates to CASSLAVVKRGGRDEQFF.

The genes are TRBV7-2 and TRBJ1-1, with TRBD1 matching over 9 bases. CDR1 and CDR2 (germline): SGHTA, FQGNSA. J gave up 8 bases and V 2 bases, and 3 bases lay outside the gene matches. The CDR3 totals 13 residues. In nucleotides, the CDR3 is TGTGCCAGCAGCTTATTAGGACAGGGGGAAGCTTTCTTT. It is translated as CASSLLGQGEAFF.

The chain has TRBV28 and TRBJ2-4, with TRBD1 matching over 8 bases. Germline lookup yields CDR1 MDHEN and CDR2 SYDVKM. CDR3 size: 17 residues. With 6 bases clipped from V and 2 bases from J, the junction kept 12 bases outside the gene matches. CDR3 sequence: CASRTPPGGASKNIQYF. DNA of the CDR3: TGTGCCAGCAGGACACCTCCAGGGGGCGCGTCCAAAAACATTCAGTACTTC.

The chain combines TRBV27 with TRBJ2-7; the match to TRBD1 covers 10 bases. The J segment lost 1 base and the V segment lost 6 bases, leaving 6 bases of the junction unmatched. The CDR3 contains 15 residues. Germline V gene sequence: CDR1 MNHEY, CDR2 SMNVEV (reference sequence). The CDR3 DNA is TGTGCCAGCAGACCTCCGGGACAGGGGTCCTACGAGCAGTACTTC. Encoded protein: CASRPPGQGSYEQYF.

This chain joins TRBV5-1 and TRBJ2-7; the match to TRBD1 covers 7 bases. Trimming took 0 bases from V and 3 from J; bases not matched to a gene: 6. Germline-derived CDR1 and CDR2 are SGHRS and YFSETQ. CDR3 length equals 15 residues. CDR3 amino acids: CASSLGATGFYEQYF. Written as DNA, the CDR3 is TGCGCCAGCAGCTTGGGGGCGACAGGGTTCTACGAGCAGTACTTC.

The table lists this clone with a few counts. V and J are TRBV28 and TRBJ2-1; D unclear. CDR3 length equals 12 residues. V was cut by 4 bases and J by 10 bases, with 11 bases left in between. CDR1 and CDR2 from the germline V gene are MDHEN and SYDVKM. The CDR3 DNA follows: TGTGCCAGCAGTTCGCGACTTAAGGAGCAGTTCTTC. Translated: CASSSRLKEQFF.

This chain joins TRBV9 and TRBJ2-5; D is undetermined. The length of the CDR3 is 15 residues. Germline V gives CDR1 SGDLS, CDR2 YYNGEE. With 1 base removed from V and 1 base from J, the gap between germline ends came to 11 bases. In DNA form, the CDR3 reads TGTGCCAGCAGCGTAAGTGGCGGTTCCCAAGAGACCCAGTACTTC. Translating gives CASSVSGGSQETQYF.

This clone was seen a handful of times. The CDR3 protein is CASSPRGPNGYTF. CDR3 coding DNA: TGTGCCAGCAGTCCCAGGGGGCCAAATGGCTACACCTTC. The V gene is TRBV28, the J gene TRBJ1-2, with 8 nucleotides matching TRBD1. The J segment lost 6 bases and the V segment lost 5 bases, leaving 5 bases of the junction unmatched. The CDR3 is 13 amino acids. Germline-derived CDR1 and CDR2 are MDHEN and SYDVKM.

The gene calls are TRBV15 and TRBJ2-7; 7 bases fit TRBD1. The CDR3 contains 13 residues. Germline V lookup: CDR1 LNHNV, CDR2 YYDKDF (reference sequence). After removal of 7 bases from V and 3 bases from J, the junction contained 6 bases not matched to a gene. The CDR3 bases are TGTGCCACCAACAGCTCAGGGGGCTACGAGCAGTACTTC. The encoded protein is CATNSSGGYEQYF. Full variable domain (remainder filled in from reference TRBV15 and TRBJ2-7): DAMVIQNPRYQVTQFGKPVTLSCSQTLNHNVMYWYQQKSSQAPKLLFHYYDKDFNNEADTPDNFQSRRPNTSFCFLDIRSPGLGDTAMYLCATNSSGGYEQYFGPGTRLTVT.

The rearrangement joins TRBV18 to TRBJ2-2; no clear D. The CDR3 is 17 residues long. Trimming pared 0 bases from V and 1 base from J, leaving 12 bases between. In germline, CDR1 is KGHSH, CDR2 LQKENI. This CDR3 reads CASSPPMGSLNTGELFF. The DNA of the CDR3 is TGTGCCAGCTCACCACCGATGGGCAGTCTGAACACCGGGGAGCTGTTTTTT.

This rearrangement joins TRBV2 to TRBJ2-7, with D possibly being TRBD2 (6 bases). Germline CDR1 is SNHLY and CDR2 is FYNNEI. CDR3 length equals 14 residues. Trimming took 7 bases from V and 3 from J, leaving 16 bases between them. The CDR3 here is CASTPGLRLYEQYF. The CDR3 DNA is TGTGCCAGCACCCCTGGACTACGCCTCTACGAGCAGTACTTC.

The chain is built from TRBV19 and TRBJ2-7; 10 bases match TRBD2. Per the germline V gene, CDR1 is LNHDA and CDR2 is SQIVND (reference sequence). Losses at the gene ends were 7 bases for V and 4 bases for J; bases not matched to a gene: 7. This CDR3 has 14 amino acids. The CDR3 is CASIGSGRPYEQYF. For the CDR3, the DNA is TGTGCCAGTATCGGTAGCGGGAGGCCTTACGAGCAGTACTTC.

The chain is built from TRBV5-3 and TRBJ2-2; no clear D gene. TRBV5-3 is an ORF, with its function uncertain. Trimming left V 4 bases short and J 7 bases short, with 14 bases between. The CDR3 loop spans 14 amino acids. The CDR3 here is CARSHTSCGGELFF. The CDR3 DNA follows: TGTGCCAGAAGCCACACGTCGTGTGGCGGGGAGCTGTTTTTT.